A single T cell receptor (beta chain) is shown here with its context. Its specificity is unknown. Survey level was the resolution at which the v3.0 immunoSEQ assay ran. Assay: immunoSEQ multiplex PCR; the TCRdb copy retains only in-frame clones and omits some. Seen here are just under 30,000 clones, more than 85% observed once, and the top ten hold less than 8.5%. The data stem from a study of long-term antiretroviral therapy in people with HIV. Study-wide findings and caveats: Upon ART, diversity increased but remained lower than transplant donor controls. Controls had broader CDR3 length ranges than HIV repertoires did.

V dropped 3 bases and J dropped 2 bases, with 7 bases sitting between them. The CDR3 totals 13 residues. Germline V gene data show CDR1 as SGHTA and CDR2 as FQGNSA. This clonotype was sampled from a man in his fifties with HIV. The chain combines TRBV7-2 with TRBJ2-5; D not resolved. The sequenced sample was unsorted PBMCs, obtained 5 years before starting antiretroviral therapy. CDR3 coding DNA: TGTGCCAGCAGCTTCTTCGTGCAAGAGACCCAGTACTTC. Amino acids: CASSFFVQETQYF.